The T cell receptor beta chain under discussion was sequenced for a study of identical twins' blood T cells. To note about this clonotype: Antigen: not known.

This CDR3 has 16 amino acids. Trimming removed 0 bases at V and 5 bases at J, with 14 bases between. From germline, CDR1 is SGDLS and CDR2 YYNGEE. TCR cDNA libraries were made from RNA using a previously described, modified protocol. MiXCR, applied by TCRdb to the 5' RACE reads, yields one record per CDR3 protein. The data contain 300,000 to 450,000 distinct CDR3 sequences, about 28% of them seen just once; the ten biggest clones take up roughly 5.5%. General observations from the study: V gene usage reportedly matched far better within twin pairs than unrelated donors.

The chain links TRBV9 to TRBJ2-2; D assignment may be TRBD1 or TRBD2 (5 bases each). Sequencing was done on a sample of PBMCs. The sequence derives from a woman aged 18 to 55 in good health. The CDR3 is CASSVGGHEGTGELFF. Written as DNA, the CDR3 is TGTGCCAGCAGCGTAGGTGGTCATGAGGGGACCGGGGAGCTGTTTTTT.